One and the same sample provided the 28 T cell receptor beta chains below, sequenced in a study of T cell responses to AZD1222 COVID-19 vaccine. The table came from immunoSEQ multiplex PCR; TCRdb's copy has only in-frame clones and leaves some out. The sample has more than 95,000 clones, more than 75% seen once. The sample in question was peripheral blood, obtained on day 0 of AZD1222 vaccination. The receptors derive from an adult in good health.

The CDR3 DNA reads as TGCAGCGTTGCGGCTAACTATGGCTACACCTTC. As protein: CSVAANYGYTF. V gene TRBV29-1 combines with J gene TRBJ1-2, with D unclear. CDR1 and CDR2 from the germline V gene are SQVTM and ANQGSEA. The CDR3 contains 11 residues. V gave up 4 bases and J gave up 0 bases, with 3 bases separating them.

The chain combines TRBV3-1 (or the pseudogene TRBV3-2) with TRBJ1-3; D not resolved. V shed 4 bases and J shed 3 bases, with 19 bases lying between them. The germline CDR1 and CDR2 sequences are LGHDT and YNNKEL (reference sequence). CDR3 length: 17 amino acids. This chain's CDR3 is CASSPTMVLLGGNTIYF. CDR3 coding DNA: TGTGCCAGCAGCCCAACCATGGTACTATTGGGTGGAAACACCATATATTTT.

CDR3 sequence reads: CASSLLRYEQYF. The CDR3 DNA sequence: TGTGCCAGCAGCTTATTACGCTACGAGCAGTACTTC. The rearrangement links TRBV7-2 to TRBJ2-7; D gene uncertain. The CDR3 runs 12 residues. Trimming shortened V by 2 bases and J by 3 bases, and 5 bases separated the two germline ends. Germline CDR1 SGHTA, CDR2 FQGNSA.

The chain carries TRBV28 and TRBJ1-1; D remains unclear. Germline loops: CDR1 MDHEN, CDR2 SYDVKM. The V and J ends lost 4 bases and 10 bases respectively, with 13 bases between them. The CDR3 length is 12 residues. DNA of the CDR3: TGTGCCAGCAGTTCGTTTGGGCGGAGAGCTTTCTTT. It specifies CASSSFGRRAFF.

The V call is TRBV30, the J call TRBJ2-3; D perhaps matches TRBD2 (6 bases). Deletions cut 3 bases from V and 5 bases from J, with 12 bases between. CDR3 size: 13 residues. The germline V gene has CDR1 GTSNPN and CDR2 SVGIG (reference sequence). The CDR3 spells CAWRTLGGDTQYF. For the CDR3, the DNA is TGTGCCTGGAGGACCCTCGGGGGAGATACGCAGTATTTT.

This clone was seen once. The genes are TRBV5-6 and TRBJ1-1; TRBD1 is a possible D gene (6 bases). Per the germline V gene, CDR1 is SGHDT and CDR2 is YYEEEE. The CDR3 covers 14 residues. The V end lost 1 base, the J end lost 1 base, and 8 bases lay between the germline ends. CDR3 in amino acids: CASSLWGQNTEAFF. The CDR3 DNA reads TGTGCCAGCAGCTTGTGGGGACAGAACACTGAAGCTTTCTTT.

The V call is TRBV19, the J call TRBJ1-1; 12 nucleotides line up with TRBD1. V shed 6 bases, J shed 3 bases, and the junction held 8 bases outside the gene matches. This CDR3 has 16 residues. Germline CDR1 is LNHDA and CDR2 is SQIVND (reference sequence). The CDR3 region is CASSPGDRGLYTEAFF. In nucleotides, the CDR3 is TGTGCCAGTAGCCCTGGGGACAGGGGGCTCTACACTGAAGCTTTCTTT.

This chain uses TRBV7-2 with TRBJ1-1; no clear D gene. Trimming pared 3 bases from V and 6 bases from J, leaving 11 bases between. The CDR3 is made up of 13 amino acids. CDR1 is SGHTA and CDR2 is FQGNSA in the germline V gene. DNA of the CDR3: TGTGCCAGCAGCTTTTCCGGTAGGGCTGAAGCTTTCTTT. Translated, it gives CASSFSGRAEAFF.

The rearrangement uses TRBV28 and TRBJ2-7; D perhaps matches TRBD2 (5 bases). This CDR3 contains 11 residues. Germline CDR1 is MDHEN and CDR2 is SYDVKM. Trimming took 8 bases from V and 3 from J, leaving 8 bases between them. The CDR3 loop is CASARGYEQYF. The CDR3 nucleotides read TGTGCCAGCGCTCGGGGCTACGAGCAGTACTTC.

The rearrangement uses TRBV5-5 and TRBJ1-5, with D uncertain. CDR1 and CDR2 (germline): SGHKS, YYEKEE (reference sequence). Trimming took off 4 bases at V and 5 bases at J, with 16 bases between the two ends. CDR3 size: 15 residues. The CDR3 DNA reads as TGTGCCAGCAGCAAACTAGCACGGGAGGATCAGCCCCAGCATTTT. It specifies CASSKLAREDQPQHF.

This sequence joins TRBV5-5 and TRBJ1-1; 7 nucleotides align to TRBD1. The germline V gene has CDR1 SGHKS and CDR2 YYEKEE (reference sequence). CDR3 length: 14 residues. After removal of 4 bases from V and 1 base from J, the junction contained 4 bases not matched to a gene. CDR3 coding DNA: TGTGCCAGCAGCCCCGGGGACAGGAACACTGAAGCTTTCTTT. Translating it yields CASSPGDRNTEAFF.

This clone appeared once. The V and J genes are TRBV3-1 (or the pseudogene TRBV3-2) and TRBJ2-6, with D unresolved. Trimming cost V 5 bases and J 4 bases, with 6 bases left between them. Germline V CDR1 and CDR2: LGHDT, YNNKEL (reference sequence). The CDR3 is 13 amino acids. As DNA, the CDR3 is TGTGCCAGCAGCAGGGAAGGGGCCAACGTCCTGACTTTC. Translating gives CASSREGANVLTF.

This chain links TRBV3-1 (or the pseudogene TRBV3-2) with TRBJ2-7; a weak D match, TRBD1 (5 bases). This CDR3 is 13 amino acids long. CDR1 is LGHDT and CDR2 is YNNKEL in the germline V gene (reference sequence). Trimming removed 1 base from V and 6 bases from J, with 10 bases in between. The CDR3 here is CASSQANRGEQYF. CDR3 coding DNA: TGTGCCAGCAGCCAAGCCAATAGGGGCGAGCAGTACTTC.

This chain's CDR3 is CASSPLDRGILTDTQYF. Here the CDR3 DNA reads TGTGCCAGCTCACCATTAGATCGCGGGATCCTCACAGATACGCAGTATTTT. The chain couples TRBV18 to TRBJ2-3; TRBD2 is a possible D gene (6 bases). The CDR3 extends over 17 amino acids. Trimming cost V 2 bases and J 2 bases, with 17 bases left between them. Germline V gene data show CDR1 as KGHSH and CDR2 as LQKENI.

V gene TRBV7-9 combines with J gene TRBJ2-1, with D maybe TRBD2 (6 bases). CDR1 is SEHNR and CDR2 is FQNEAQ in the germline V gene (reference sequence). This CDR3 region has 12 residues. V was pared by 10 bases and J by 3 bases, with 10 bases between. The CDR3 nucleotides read TGTGCCATGGGGACTGACTACAATGAGCAGTTCTTC. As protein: CAMGTDYNEQFF.

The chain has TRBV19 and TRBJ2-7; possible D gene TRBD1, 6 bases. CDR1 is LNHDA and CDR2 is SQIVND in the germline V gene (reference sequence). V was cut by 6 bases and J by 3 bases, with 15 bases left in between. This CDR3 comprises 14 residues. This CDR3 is CASRGTGLGYEQYF. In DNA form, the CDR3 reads TGTGCCAGTAGAGGAACAGGGCTTGGCTACGAGCAGTACTTC.

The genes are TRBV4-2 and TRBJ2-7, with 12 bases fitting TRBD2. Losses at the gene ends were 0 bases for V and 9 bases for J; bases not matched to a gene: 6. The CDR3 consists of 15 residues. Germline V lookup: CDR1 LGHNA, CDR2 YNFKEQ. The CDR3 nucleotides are TGTGCCAGCAGCCAAGAGACTAGCGGGAGACGGGGGCAGTACTTC. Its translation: CASSQETSGRRGQYF.

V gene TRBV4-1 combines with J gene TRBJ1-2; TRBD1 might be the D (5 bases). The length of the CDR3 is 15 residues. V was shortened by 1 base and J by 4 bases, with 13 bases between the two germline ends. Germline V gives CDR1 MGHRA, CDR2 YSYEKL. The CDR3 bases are TGCGCCAGCAGCCAAGGGGGTTTTGGGGGCTATGGCTACACCTTC. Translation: CASSQGGFGGYGYTF.

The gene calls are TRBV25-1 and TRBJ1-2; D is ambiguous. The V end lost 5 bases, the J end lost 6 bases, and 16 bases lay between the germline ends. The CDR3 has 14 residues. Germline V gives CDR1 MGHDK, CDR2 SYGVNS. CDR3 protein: CASSKAPDGDGYTF. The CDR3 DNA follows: TGTGCCAGCAGTAAAGCGCCCGACGGAGATGGCTACACCTTC.

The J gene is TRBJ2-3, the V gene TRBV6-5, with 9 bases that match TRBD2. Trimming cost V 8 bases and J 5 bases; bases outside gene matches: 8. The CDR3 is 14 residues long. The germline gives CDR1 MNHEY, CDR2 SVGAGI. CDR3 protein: CASSGGRAGDTQYF. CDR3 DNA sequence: TGTGCCAGCTCGGGCGGGAGGGCCGGAGATACGCAGTATTTT.

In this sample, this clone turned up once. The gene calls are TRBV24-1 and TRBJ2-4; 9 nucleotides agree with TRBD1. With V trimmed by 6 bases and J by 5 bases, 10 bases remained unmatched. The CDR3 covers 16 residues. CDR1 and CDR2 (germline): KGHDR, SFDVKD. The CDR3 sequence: CATSRSGGQGQNIQYF. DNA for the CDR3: TGTGCCACCAGTCGTTCCGGTGGACAGGGGCAAAACATTCAGTACTTC.

The CDR3 loop reads CASSPQGRSRYEQFF. The CDR3 coding sequence is TGCGCCAGCAGCCCGCAGGGGCGGAGTCGGTATGAGCAGTTCTTC. The chain carries TRBV5-1 and TRBJ2-1; tentative D call: TRBD1 (6 bases). V dropped 4 bases and J dropped 8 bases, with 19 bases sitting between them. CDR1 SGHRS and CDR2 YFSETQ come from the germline V gene. The CDR3 totals 15 residues.

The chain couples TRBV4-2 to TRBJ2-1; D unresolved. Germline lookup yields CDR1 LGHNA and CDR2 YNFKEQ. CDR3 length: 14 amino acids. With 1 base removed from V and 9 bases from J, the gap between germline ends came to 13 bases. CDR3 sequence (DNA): TGTGCCAGCAGCCAAGCGGGCTCCCTAGGTGAGCAGTTCTTC. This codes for CASSQAGSLGEQFF.

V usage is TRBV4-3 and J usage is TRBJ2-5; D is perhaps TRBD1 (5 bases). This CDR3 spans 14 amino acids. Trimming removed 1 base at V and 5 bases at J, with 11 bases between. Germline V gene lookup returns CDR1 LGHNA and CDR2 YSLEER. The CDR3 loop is CASSQGVRVETQYF. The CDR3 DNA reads TGCGCCAGCAGCCAAGGGGTCAGGGTTGAGACCCAGTACTTC.

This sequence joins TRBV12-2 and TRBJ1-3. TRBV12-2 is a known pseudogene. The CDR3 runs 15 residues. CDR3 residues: CASRLAQGLGNTIYF. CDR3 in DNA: TGTGCAAGTCGCTTAGCTCAGGGACTTGGAAACACCATATATTTT.

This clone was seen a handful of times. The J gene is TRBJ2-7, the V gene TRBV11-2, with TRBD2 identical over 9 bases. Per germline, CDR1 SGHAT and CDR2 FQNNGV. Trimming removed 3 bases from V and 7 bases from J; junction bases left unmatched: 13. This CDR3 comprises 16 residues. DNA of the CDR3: TGTGCCAGCAGCTTTGTAACTAGCGGGTCAATGGGGGAGCAGTACTTC. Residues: CASSFVTSGSMGEQYF.

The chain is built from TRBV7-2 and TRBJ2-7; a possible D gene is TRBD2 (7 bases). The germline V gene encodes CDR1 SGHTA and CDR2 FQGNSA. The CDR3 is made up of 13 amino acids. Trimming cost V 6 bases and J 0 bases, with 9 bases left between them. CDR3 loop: CASRAGASYEQYF. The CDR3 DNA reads TGTGCCAGCAGGGCGGGGGCCTCCTACGAGCAGTACTTC. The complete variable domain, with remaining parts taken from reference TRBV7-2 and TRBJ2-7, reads GAGVSQSPSNKVTEKGKDVELRCDPISGHTALYWYRQSLGQGLEFLIYFQGNSAPDKSGLPSDRFSAERTGGSVSTLTIQRTQQEDSAVYLCASRAGASYEQYFGPGTRLTVT.

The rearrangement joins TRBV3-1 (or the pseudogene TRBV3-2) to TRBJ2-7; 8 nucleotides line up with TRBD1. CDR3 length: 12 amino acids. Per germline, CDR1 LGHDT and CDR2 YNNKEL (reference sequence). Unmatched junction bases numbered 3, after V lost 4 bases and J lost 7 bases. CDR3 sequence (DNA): TGTGCCAGCAGCCGAACAGGGGGGGAGCAGTACTTC. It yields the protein CASSRTGGEQYF.